These T cell receptor beta chains were read from a single sample in a study of T cells after posttransplantation cyclophosphamide. Sequencing was performed with immunoSEQ multiplex PCR; in TCRdb, only in-frame clones are kept and a portion is missing. This sample comprises some 50,000 clones, none seen once only. Sequenced material: PBMCs. The receptors were gathered from a middle-aged man in good health, CMV-negative, and a related stem cell transplant donor. Both conserved end residues are trimmed from each CDR3. Fields, in order: V gene, J gene, CDR3 protein.

V: TRBV2
J: TRBJ2-1
CDR3: ASSPPGLALDEQF

V: TRBV6-1
J: TRBJ1-4
CDR3: ASSHGGSHEKLF

V: TRBV19
J: TRBJ2-3
CDR3: ASSMLRERVDTQY

V: TRBV6-1
J: TRBJ1-5
CDR3: ASSEIRPSGNQPQH

V: TRBV6-1
J: TRBJ1-3
CDR3: ASSEVVYVDTIY

V: TRBV18
J: TRBJ2-1
CDR3: ASSPGQGHNEQF

V: TRBV2
J: TRBJ2-1
CDR3: ASSASGRVYNEQF

V: TRBV19
J: TRBJ1-3
CDR3: ASSIGTGSAGNTIY

V: TRBV19
J: TRBJ1-5
CDR3: ASSIPRWGQNQPQH

V: TRBV10-1
J: TRBJ2-5
CDR3: ASSEILAGGWETQY

V: TRBV27
J: TRBJ2-7
CDR3: ASRPLQQGDEQY

V: TRBV11-1
J: TRBJ2-3
CDR3: ASSARQSVITDTQY

V: TRBV2
J: TRBJ2-2
CDR3: AVPGQGAGELF

V: TRBV4-1
J: TRBJ2-4
CDR3: ASSSINRGENIQY

V: TRBV11-2
J: TRBJ2-5
CDR3: ASSGEPPQETQY

V: TRBV6-4
J: TRBJ2-3
CDR3: ASSDGTGGTDTQY

V: TRBV5-1
J: TRBJ1-1
CDR3: ASSLRQAVDTEAF

V: TRBV5-6
J: TRBJ1-1
CDR3: ASSVLTGAMNTEAF

V: TRBV5-4
J: TRBJ1-2
CDR3: ASSLARGQNYGYT